These T cell receptor beta chains were read from a single sample in a study of cytomegalovirus exposure and HLA in healthy donors. This table comes from immunoSEQ multiplex PCR, and its TCRdb copy is limited to in-frame clones, with some not included. The table includes under 150,000 clones, roughly 88% detected once. Sequencing was done on a sample of PBMCs. The receptor source for this set is a man in his fifties in good health and CMV-seronegative. Each CDR3 is given with its conserved first and last residue. Fields, in order: D gene, clone size, J gene, V gene, CDR3 DNA, CDR3 protein. A D gene is named only where the DNA matches it firmly. Where a row states a size, it is once, few, many or the class of an expanded clone; other rows omit it.

D: NA; size: NA; J: TRBJ2-1; V: TRBV6-1; DNA: TGTGCCAGCAGAGAAACAATACAGGATCCAAGCTCCTACAATGAGCAGTTCTTC; CDR3: CASRETIQDPSSYNEQFF
D: NA; size: NA; J: TRBJ1-4; V: TRBV18; DNA: TGTGCCAGCTCACGGCAGGGATCTGAAAAACTGTTTTTT; CDR3: CASSRQGSEKLFF
D: NA; size: NA; J: TRBJ1-2; V: TRBV7-6; DNA: TGTGCCAGCAGCGCCGGGACTTTGTATGGCTACACCTTC; CDR3: CASSAGTLYGYTF
D: NA; size: NA; J: TRBJ2-5; V: TRBV5-8; DNA: TGTGCCAGCAGCGTGGGGGCCGGCCAAGAGACCCAGTACTTC; CDR3: CASSVGAGQETQYF
D: TRBD1; size: few; J: TRBJ2-1; V: TRBV6-6; DNA: TGTGCCAGCAGTTACAGGGACAGAGTCTTCAATGAGCAGTTCTTC; CDR3: CASSYRDRVFNEQFF
D: NA; size: few; J: TRBJ2-5; V: TRBV7-7; DNA: TGTGCTAGCAGCCCCATGGGGGGATCTGAGACCCAGTACTTC; CDR3: CASSPMGGSETQYF
D: NA; size: NA; J: TRBJ2-3; V: TRBV18; DNA: TGTGCCAGCTCACCAAATCGGGTAAAGGGCACAGATACGCAGTATTTT; CDR3: CASSPNRVKGTDTQYF
D: NA; size: NA; J: TRBJ2-7; V: TRBV6-5; DNA: TGTGCCAGCAGTTACAGCAGGATCAACGAGCAGTACTTC; CDR3: CASSYSRINEQYF
D: NA; size: NA; J: TRBJ2-7; V: TRBV7-2; DNA: TGTGCCAGCAGCTTAGCCCGGAGGACCTTAGGCGAGCAGTACTTC; CDR3: CASSLARRTLGEQYF
D: NA; size: NA; J: TRBJ1-5; V: TRBV29-1; DNA: TGCAGCGTCCAGCCGGGGATCGGACAGCCCCAGCATTTT; CDR3: CSVQPGIGQPQHF
D: NA; size: NA; J: TRBJ2-5; V: TRBV5-1; DNA: TGCGCCAGCAGCTTGTATTGGGGCACAGAGACCCAGTACTTC; CDR3: CASSLYWGTETQYF
D: NA; size: NA; J: TRBJ1-1; V: TRBV7-8; DNA: TGTGCCAGCAGCCTCAGGCGACTAGGCCTAAGGAACACTGAAGCTTTCTTT; CDR3: CASSLRRLGLRNTEAFF
D: NA; size: NA; J: TRBJ2-3; V: TRBV5-5; DNA: TGTGCCAGCAGCTTATCCGGGGTAGAAGATACGCAGTATTTT; CDR3: CASSLSGVEDTQYF
D: NA; size: NA; J: TRBJ1-5; V: TRBV2; DNA: TGTGCCAGCAGTGACCCCCGGACGGGACAGCCCCAGCATTTT; CDR3: CASSDPRTGQPQHF
D: NA; size: once; J: TRBJ1-5; V: TRBV29-1; DNA: TGCAGCGGGACCATTCGGGAAGGCAATCAGCCCCAGCATTTT; CDR3: CSGTIREGNQPQHF
D: TRBD2; size: NA; J: TRBJ2-5; V: TRBV5-1; DNA: TGCGCCAGCAGCCTTGGGACTCGGGGGGGGGAGACCCAGTACTTC; CDR3: CASSLGTRGGETQYF
D: TRBD2; size: NA; J: TRBJ2-5; V: TRBV2; DNA: TGTGCCAGCAGTGAGACGCGGGGGTACCAAGAGACCCAGTACTTC; CDR3: CASSETRGYQETQYF
D: NA; size: NA; J: TRBJ1-6; V: TRBV30; DNA: TGTGCCTGGTCACAGGGTTGGACTTCACCCCTCCACTTT; CDR3: CAWSQGWTSPLHF
D: NA; size: NA; J: TRBJ1-5; V: TRBV18; DNA: TGTGCCAGCTCACCAGCGGTGATTGGGGGGAGCAATCAGCCCCAGCATTTT; CDR3: CASSPAVIGGSNQPQHF
D: TRBD1; size: NA; J: TRBJ1-1; V: TRBV19; DNA: TGTGCCAGTAGTCATGGACAGGGGAACACTGAAGCTTTCTTT; CDR3: CASSHGQGNTEAFF
D: NA; size: NA; J: TRBJ1-6; V: TRBV5-5; DNA: TGTGCCAGCAGCTTGGAACAGACAGATAATTCACCCCTCCACTTT; CDR3: CASSLEQTDNSPLHF
D: TRBD2; size: NA; J: TRBJ2-2; V: TRBV5-4; DNA: TGTGCCAGCAGCCCGACTAGCGGGGGCCCCGGGGAGCTGTTTTTT; CDR3: CASSPTSGGPGELFF
D: NA; size: NA; J: TRBJ2-3; V: TRBV10-3; DNA: TGTGCCATCAGTGAGTCAAAGCAAGATACGCAGTATTTT; CDR3: CAISESKQDTQYF
D: NA; size: NA; J: TRBJ2-1; V: TRBV20-1; DNA: TGCAGTGCTAGAGGGAAGGGGGAGCAGTTCTTC; CDR3: CSARGKGEQFF
D: TRBD1; size: NA; J: TRBJ1-5; V: TRBV10-2; DNA: TGCGCCAGCAGTGAGTTGACAGGGGTTAGCAATCAGCCCCAGCATTTT; CDR3: CASSELTGVSNQPQHF
D: NA; size: NA; J: TRBJ1-1; V: TRBV9; DNA: TGTGCCAGCAGCGTAGACAGGCGCAACACTGAAGCTTTCTTT; CDR3: CASSVDRRNTEAFF
D: NA; size: NA; J: TRBJ1-4; V: TRBV5-5; DNA: TGTGCCAGCAGCTTCTCGGGGAATGAAAAACTGTTTTTT; CDR3: CASSFSGNEKLFF
D: NA; size: NA; J: TRBJ1-2; V: TRBV30; DNA: TGTGCCTGGAGCTTACAGGGCTTCTATGGCTACACCTTC; CDR3: CAWSLQGFYGYTF
D: TRBD1; size: once; J: TRBJ2-6; V: TRBV5-1; DNA: TGCGCCAGCAGCCAGGGCCGGGACAGCTCTGGGGCCAACGTCCTGACTTTC; CDR3: CASSQGRDSSGANVLTF
D: TRBD2; size: NA; J: TRBJ2-1; V: TRBV5-4; DNA: TGTGCCAGCAGCTTGCCTAGCGGGGGGGGTGAGCAGTTCTTC; CDR3: CASSLPSGGGEQFF
D: NA; size: NA; J: TRBJ2-2; V: TRBV2; DNA: TGTGCCAGCAGTGACCTAGGGGGTACCGGCGGGGAGCTGTTTTTT; CDR3: CASSDLGGTGGELFF
D: NA; size: NA; J: TRBJ2-3; V: TRBV10-3; DNA: TGTGCCATCAGTGAGAGGGGATCTAGCGTGGGTACGCAGTATTTT; CDR3: CAISERGSSVGTQYF
D: NA; size: NA; J: TRBJ1-1; V: TRBV19; DNA: TGTGCCAGTAGTCACGGACACCCGAACACTGAAGCTTTCTTT; CDR3: CASSHGHPNTEAFF
D: TRBD1; size: NA; J: TRBJ1-2; V: TRBV6-5; DNA: TGTGCCAGCACCGGACAGGGTCTTAACTATGGCTACACCTTC; CDR3: CASTGQGLNYGYTF
D: NA; size: NA; J: TRBJ2-1; V: TRBV7-9; DNA: TGTGCCAGCAGCTTCCCCATACTGGGACAAATTAGGGACAATGAGCAGTTCTTC; CDR3: CASSFPILGQIRDNEQFF
D: NA; size: NA; J: TRBJ2-3; V: TRBV10-3; DNA: TGTGCCATCAGTGAGTCGACTGCGGGGGCCCTCACAGATACGCAGTATTTT; CDR3: CAISESTAGALTDTQYF
D: NA; size: NA; J: TRBJ2-5; V: TRBV18; DNA: TGTGCCAGCTCAACAGACCAAGAGACCCAGTACTTC; CDR3: CASSTDQETQYF
D: NA; size: NA; J: TRBJ1-2; V: TRBV2; DNA: TGTGCCAGCAGTGAGTCTCAGTACTATGGCTACACCTTC; CDR3: CASSESQYYGYTF
D: NA; size: NA; J: TRBJ1-5; V: TRBV10-3; DNA: TGTGCCATCGGGGCTGATAAATTCCCGCCCCAGCATTTT; CDR3: CAIGADKFPPQHF
D: NA; size: NA; J: TRBJ2-1; V: TRBV21-1; DNA: TGTGCCAGCATCCGTAGGGACAGGGGGTGGAGCGAGCAGTTCTTC; CDR3: CASIRRDRGWSEQFF
D: NA; size: NA; J: TRBJ1-5; V: TRBV19; DNA: TGTGCCAGCACCCCACCAGGTTTACAGGGATGGAATCAGCCCCAGCATTTT; CDR3: CASTPPGLQGWNQPQHF
D: NA; size: NA; J: TRBJ1-2; V: TRBV11-2; DNA: TGTGCCAGCAGCCGATCCGACAGCGCTTATGGCTACACCTTC; CDR3: CASSRSDSAYGYTF
D: TRBD1; size: NA; J: TRBJ2-7; V: TRBV7-3; DNA: TGTGCCAGCAGCTTTCACCCGGGGACAGGGGCCGAGCAGTACTTC; CDR3: CASSFHPGTGAEQYF
D: TRBD1; size: NA; J: TRBJ1-5; V: TRBV2; DNA: TGTGCCAGCCGGGGGACAGTCTATACGCAGCCCCAGCATTTT; CDR3: CASRGTVYTQPQHF
D: TRBD1; size: NA; J: TRBJ1-2; V: TRBV7-9; DNA: TGTGCCAGCAGCTACACAGGGGTGGATGGCTACACCTTC; CDR3: CASSYTGVDGYTF